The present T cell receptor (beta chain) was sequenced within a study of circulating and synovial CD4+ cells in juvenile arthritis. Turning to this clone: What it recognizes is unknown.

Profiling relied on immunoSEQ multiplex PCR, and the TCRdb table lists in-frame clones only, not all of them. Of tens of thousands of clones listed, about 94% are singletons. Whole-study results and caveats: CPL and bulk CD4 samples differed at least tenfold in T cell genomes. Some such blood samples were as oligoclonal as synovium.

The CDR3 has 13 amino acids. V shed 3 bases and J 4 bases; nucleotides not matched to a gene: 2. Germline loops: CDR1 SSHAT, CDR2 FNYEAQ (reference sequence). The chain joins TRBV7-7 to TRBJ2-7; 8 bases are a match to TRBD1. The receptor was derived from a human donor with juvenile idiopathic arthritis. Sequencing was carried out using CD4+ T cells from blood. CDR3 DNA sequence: TGTGCCAGCAGCTTTCGACAGGGGTACGAGCAGTACTTC. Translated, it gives CASSFRQGYEQYF.